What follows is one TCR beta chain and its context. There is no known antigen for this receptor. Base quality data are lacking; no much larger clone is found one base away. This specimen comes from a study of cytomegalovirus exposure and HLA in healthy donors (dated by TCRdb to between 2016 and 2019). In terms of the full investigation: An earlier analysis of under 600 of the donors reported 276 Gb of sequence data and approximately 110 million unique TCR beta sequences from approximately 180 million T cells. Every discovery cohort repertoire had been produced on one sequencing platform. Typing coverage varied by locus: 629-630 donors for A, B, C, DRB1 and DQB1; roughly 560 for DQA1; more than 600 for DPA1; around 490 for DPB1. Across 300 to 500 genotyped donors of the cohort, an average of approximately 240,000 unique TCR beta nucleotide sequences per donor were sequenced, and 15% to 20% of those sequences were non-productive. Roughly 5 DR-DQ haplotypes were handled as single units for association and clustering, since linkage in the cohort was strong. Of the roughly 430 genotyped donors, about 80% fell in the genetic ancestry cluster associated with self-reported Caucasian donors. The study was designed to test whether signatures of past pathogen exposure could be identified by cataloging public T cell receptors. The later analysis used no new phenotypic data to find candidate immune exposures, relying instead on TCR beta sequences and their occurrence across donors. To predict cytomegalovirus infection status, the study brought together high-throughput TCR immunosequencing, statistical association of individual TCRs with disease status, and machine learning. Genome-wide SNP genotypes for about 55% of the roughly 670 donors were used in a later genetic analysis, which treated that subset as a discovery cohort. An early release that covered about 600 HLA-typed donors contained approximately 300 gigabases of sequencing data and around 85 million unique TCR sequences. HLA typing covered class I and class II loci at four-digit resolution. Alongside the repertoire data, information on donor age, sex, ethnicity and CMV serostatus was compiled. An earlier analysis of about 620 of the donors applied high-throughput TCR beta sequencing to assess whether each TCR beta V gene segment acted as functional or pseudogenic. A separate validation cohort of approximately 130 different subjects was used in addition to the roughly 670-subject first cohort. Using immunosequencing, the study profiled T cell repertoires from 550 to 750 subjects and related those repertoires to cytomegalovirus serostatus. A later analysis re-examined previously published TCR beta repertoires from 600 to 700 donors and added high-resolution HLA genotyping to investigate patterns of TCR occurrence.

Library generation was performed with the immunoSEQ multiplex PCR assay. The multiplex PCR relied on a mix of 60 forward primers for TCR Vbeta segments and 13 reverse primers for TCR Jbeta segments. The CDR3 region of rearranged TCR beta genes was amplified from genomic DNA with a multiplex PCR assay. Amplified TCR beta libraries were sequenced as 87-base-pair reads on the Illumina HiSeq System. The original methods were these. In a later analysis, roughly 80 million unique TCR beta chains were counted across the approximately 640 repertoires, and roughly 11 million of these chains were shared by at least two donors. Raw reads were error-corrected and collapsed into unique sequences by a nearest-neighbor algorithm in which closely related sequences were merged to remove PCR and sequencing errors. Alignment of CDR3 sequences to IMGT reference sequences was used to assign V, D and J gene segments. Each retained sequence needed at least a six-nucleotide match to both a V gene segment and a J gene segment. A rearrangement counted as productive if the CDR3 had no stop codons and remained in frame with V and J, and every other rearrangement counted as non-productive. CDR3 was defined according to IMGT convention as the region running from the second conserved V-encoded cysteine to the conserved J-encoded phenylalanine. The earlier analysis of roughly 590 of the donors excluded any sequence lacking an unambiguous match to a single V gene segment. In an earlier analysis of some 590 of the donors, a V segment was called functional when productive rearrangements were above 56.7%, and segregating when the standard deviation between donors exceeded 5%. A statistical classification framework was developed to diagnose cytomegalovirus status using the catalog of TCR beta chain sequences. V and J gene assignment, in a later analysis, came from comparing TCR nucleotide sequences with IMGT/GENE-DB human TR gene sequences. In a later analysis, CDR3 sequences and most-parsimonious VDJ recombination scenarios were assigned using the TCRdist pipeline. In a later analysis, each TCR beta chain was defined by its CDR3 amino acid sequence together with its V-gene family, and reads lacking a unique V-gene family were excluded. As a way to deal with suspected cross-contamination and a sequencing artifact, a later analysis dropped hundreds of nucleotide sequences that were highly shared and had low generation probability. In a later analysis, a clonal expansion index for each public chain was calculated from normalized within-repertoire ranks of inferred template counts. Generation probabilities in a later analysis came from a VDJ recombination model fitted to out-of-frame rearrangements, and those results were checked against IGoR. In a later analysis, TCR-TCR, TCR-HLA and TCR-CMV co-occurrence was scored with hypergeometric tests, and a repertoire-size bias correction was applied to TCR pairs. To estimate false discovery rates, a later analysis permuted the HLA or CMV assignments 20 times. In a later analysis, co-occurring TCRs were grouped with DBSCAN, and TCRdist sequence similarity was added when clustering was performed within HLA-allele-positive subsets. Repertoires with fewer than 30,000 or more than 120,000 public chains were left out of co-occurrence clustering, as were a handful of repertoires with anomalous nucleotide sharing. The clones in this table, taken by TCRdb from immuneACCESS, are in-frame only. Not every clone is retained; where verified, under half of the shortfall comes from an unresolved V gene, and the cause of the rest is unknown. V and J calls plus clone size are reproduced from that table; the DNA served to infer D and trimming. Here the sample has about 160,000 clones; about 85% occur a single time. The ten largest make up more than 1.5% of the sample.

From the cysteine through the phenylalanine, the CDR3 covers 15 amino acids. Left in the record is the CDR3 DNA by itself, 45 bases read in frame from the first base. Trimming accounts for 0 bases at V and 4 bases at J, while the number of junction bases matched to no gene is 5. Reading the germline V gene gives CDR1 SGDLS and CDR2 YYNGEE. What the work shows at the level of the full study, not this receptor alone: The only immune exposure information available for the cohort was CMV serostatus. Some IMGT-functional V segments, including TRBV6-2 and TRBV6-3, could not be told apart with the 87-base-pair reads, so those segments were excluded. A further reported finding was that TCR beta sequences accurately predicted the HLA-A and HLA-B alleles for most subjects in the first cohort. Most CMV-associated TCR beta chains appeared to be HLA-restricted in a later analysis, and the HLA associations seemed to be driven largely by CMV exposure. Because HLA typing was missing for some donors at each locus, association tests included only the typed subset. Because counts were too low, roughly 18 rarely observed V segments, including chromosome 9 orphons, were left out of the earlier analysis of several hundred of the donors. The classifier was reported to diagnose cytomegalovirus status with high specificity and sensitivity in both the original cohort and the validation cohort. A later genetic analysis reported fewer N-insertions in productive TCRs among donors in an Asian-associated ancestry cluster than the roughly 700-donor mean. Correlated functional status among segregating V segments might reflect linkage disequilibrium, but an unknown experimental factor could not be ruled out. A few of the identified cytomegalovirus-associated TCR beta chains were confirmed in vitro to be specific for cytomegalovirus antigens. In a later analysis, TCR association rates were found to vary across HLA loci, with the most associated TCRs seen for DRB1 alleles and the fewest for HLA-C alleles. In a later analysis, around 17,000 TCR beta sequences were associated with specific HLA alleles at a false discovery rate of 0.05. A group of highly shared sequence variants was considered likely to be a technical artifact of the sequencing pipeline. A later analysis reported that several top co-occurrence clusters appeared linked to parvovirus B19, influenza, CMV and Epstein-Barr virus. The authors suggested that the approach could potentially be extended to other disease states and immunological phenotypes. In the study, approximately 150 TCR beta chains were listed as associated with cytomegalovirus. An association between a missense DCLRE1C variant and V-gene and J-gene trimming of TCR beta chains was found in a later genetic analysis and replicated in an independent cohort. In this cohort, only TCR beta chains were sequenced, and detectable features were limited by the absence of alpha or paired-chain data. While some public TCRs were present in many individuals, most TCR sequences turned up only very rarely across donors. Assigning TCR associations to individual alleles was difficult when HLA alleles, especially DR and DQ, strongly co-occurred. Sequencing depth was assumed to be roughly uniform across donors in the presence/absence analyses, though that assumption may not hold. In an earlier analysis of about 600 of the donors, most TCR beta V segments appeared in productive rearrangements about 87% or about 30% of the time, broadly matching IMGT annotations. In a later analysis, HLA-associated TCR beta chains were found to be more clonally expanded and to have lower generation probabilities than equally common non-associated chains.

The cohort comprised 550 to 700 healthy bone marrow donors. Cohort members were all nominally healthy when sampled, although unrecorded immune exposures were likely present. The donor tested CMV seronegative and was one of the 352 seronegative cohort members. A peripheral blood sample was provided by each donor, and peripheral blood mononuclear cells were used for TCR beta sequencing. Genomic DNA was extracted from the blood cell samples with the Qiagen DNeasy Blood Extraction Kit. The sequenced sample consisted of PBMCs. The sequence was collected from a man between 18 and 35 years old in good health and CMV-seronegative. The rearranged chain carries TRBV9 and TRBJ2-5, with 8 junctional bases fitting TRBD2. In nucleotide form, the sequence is TGTGCCAGCAGCGTAGGAGCGGGAGTGACAGAGACCCAGTACTTC. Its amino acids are CASSVGAGVTETQYF. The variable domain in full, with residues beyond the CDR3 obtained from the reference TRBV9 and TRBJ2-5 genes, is DSGVTQTPKHLITATGQRVTLRCSPRSGDLSVYWYQQSLDQGLQFLIQYYNGEERAKGNILERFSAQQFPDLHSELNLSSLELGDSALYFCASSVGAGVTETQYFGPGTRLLVL.